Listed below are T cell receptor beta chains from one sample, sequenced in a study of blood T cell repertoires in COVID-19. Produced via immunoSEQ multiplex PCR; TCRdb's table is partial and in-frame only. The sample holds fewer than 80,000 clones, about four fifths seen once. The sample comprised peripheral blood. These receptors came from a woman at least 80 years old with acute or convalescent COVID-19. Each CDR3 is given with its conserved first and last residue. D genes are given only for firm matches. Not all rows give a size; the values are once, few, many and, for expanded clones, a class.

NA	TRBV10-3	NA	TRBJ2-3	TGTGCCATCAGTGCAAACGGGGGGCCGGCAGATACGCAGTATTTT	CAISANGGPADTQYF
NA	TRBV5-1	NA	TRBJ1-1	TGCGCCAGCAGCTTGGTAGGCTCCTCGGGCACTGAAGCTTTCTTT	CASSLVGSSGTEAFF
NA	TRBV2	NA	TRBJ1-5	TGTGCCAGCAGCCGGGATAATCAGCCCCAGCATTTT	CASSRDNQPQHF
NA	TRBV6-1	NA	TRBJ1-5	TGTGCCAGCAGTGACCCGGGACCGGGGGGAGCATCAGCCCAGCATTTT	CASSDPGPGGASAQHF
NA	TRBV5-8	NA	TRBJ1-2	TGTGCCAGCAGCTTGGGGGAGAATGGCTACACCTTC	CASSLGENGYTF
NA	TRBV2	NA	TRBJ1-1	TGTGCCAGTGGGCACAGGGCCCCTATGACTGAAGCTTTCTTT	CASGHRAPMTEAFF
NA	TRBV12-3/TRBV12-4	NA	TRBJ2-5	TGTGCCAGCAGGATCGGGAACCAAAAGACCCAGTACTTC	CASRIGNQKTQYF
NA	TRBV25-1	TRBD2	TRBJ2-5	TGTGCCAGCAGTGATATAAAGGGGCTAGCGGCAGCCCAGTACTTC	CASSDIKGLAAAQYF
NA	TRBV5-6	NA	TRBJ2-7	TGTGCCAGCAGCTTGGCCGGGGTGCTTTCGAATGAGCAGTACTTC	CASSLAGVLSNEQYF
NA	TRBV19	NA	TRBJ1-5	TGTGCCATCGGTGGTGTCAGCGGCAATCAGCCCCAGCATTTT	CAIGGVSGNQPQHF
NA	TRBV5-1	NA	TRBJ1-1	TGCGCCAGCAGCCCGCAGGGGCAAGGGATGAACACTGAAGCTTTCTTT	CASSPQGQGMNTEAFF
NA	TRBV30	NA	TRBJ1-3	TGTGCCTGGAGTCGTGGGGGGGGCTCTGGAAACACCATATATTTT	CAWSRGGGSGNTIYF
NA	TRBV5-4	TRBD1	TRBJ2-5	TGTGCCAGCAGCTGGTTGACGGGACAGGAGACCCAGTACTTC	CASSWLTGQETQYF
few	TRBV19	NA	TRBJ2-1	TGTGCCAGTAGTAAGGGGGGGGGCTACAATGAGCAGTTCTTC	CASSKGGGYNEQFF
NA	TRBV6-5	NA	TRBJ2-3	TGTGCCAGCCGAACTGGATCTTCAGGTACGCAGTATTTT	CASRTGSSGTQYF
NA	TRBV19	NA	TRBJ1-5	TGTGCCAGTAGTACGCAGGTAGGTATTCAGCCCCAGCATTTT	CASSTQVGIQPQHF
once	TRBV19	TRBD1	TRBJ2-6	TGTGCCAGTAGTATAAGGACAGGGACTGGGGCCAACGTCCTGACTTTC	CASSIRTGTGANVLTF
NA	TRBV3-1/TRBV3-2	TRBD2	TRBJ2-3	TGTGCCAGCAGCCAAGCGGGACTAGCACCAGATACGCAGTATTTT	CASSQAGLAPDTQYF
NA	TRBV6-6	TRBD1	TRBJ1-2	TGTGCCAGTAAGGGGACAGGGGAAGGCTACACCTTC	CASKGTGEGYTF
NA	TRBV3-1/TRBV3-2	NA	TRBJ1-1	TGTGCCAGCAGCCAACGCCGGGGGACGGGGGACACTGAAGCTTTCTTT	CASSQRRGTGDTEAFF
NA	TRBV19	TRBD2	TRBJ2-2	TGTGCCAGTAGTATTGTTTTAGCGGGGGGGCCCAGCGGGGAGCTGTTTTTT	CASSIVLAGGPSGELFF
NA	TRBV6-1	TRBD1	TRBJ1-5	TGTGCCAGCAGCGAAAATCCGGGACAGACTTATAGCAATCAGCCCCAGCATTTT	CASSENPGQTYSNQPQHF
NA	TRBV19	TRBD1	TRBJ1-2	TGTGCCAGTAGCCTCTTCCAGAAAGGACAGGGAAACTATGGCTACACCTTC	CASSLFQKGQGNYGYTF
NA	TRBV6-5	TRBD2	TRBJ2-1	TGTGCCAGCAGTTACTCATGGCGGGGGGTCGGGTATGAGCAGTTCTTC	CASSYSWRGVGYEQFF
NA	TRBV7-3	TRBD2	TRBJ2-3	TGTGCCAGCAGCCAAAACGGGGGGGACACAGATACGCAGTATTTT	CASSQNGGDTDTQYF
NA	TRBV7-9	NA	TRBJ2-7	TGTGCCAGCAGCCGAAGGGGCAGCTCCTACGAGCAGTACTTC	CASSRRGSSYEQYF
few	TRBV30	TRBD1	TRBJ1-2	TGTGCCTGGAAGGGACAGGGACGTACCTATGGCTACACCTTC	CAWKGQGRTYGYTF
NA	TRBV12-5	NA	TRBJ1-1	TGTGCTAGTGGTTTGCCCCTGGCAGCGCCCCTTGAAGCTTTCTTT	CASGLPLAAPLEAFF
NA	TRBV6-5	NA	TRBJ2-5	TGTGCCTCACTATACCAAGAGACCCAGTACTTC	CASLYQETQYF
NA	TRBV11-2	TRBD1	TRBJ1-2	TGTGCCAGCAGCCCAAGACAGGGGGCGATCGGTGGCTACACCTTC	CASSPRQGAIGGYTF
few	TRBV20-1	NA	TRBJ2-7	TGCAGTGCTAGTGGCAGCTCCTACGAGCAGTACTTC	CSASGSSYEQYF